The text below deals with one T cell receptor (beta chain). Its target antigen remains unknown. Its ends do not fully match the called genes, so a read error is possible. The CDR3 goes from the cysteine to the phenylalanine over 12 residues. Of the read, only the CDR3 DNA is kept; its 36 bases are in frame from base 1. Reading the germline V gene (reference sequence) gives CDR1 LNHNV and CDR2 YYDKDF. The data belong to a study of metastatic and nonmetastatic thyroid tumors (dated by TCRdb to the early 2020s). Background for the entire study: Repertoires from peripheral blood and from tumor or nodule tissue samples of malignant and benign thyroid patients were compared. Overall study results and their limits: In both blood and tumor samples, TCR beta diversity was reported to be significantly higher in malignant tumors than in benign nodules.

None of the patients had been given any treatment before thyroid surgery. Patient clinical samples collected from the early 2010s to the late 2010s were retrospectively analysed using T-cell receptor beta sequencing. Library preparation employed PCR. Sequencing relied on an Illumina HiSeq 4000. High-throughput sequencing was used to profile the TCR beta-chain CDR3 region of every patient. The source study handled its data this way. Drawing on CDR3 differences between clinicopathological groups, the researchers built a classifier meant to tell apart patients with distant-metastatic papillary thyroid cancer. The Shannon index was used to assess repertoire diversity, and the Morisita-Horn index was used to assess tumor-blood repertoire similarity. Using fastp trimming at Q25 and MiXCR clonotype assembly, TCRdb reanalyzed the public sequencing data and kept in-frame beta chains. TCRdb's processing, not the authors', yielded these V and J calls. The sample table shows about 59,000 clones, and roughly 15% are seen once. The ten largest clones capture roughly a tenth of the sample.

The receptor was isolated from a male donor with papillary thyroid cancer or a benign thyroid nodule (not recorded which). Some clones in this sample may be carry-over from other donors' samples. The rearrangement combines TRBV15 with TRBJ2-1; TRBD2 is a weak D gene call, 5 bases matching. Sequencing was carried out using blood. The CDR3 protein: CATSLDYDEQFF. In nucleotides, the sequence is TGTGCCACCAGCCTCGACTACGATGAGCAGTTCTTC.